Listed here are 14 T cell receptor beta chains from one sample, sequenced in a study of identical twins. A single record per CDR3 protein comes from TCRdb applying MiXCR to the 5' RACE reads. The table has under 800,000 distinct CDR3 sequences, 21% seen once. These data were also reused for a study on T cells expressing NK-cell markers.

The sample consisted of PBMCs. Receptors originate from a young woman in good health.

This chain uses TRBV20-1 with TRBJ2-1, with D unresolved. The germline V and J ends were trimmed by 8 bases and 2 bases, with 10 bases remaining between them. Germline values: CDR1 DFQATT, CDR2 SNEGSKA (reference sequence). The CDR3 spans 12 residues. The CDR3 nucleotides read TGCAGTCCGCTTTCCCCCTACAATGAGCAGTTCTTC. Encoded protein: CSPLSPYNEQFF.

This clonotype was observed many times. The chain joins TRBV5-1 to TRBJ2-1; 8 nucleotides agree with TRBD2. Germline CDR1 SGHRS, CDR2 YFSETQ. J lost 6 bases, V lost 3 bases, and 5 bases had no gene match. The CDR3 sequence is 14 residues long. CDR3 loop: CASSWGLGTNEQFF. The CDR3 coding sequence is TGCGCCAGCAGCTGGGGACTAGGAACCAATGAGCAGTTCTTC.

This clonotype came up a few times. The gene calls are TRBV19 and TRBJ2-7; 9 bases line up with TRBD1. Germline assignment: CDR1 LNHDA and CDR2 SQIVND (reference sequence). This CDR3 is built from 13 residues. J lost 9 bases, V lost 1 base, and 4 bases had no gene match. The CDR3 sequence: CASSIVGQGRQYF. The CDR3 nucleotides are TGTGCCAGTAGTATAGTGGGACAGGGACGGCAGTACTTC.

This clonotype has a handful of counts. The genes are TRBV6-1 and TRBJ1-5; TRBD1 aligns across 8 bases. The J segment lost 3 bases and the V segment lost 6 bases, leaving 4 bases of the junction unmatched. CDR3 length: 14 residues. The V gene's germline CDR1 is MNHNS and CDR2 SASEGT. This chain's CDR3 is CASSLTGDNQPQHF. The CDR3 DNA sequence: TGTGCCAGCAGCCTGACAGGGGACAATCAGCCCCAGCATTTT.

This clonotype has more than one count but fewer than ten. V gene TRBV12-3 or TRBV12-4 combines with J gene TRBJ1-1, with TRBD1 matching 9 bases. V gave up 1 base and J gave up 4 bases; unmatched junction bases: 1. The CDR3 runs to 14 residues. The CDR3 here is CASSLGDRVTEAFF. CDR3 coding DNA: TGTGCCAGCAGTTTAGGGGACAGGGTCACTGAAGCTTTCTTT.

The rearrangement links TRBV4-1 to TRBJ2-1; no clear D gene. Germline CDR1 and CDR2: MGHRA and YSYEKL. This CDR3 spans 14 amino acids. Trimming stripped 0 bases from V and 9 bases from J, with 12 bases between. The chain's CDR3 is CASSQDLGPAEQFF. DNA of the CDR3: TGCGCCAGCAGCCAAGATCTGGGCCCGGCTGAGCAGTTCTTC.

The sample holds a few counts of this clonotype. The rearrangement joins TRBV6-1 to TRBJ2-1; D might be TRBD1 (6 bases). The germline CDR1 and CDR2 sequences are MNHNS and SASEGT. The V gene lost 6 bases and the J gene lost 5 bases, with 23 bases spanning the gap. The CDR3 contains 17 residues. The CDR3 is CASSLYPRDILNNEQFF. The CDR3 DNA follows: TGTGCCAGCAGCCTCTACCCCCGGGACATACTCAACAATGAGCAGTTCTTC.

A few counts support this clonotype. V is TRBV10-3 and J is TRBJ2-3; 10 bases are a match to TRBD2. Germline loops: CDR1 ENHRY, CDR2 SYGVKD. CDR3 size: 15 residues. The junction had 7 bases not matched to a gene; V was cut back by 7 bases and J by 3 bases. The CDR3 loop is CAIKGSGGRTDTQYF. CDR3 DNA sequence: TGTGCCATCAAGGGTAGCGGGGGGCGAACAGATACGCAGTATTTT.

This clonotype was seen more than once but under ten times. The chain carries TRBV7-2 and TRBJ2-5; no definite D call. This CDR3 comprises 14 residues. Germline CDR1 and CDR2: SGHTA and FQGNSA. V lost 2 bases and J lost 5, with 12 bases in between. This chain's CDR3 is CASSLSVRWETQYF. The CDR3 DNA reads as TGTGCCAGCAGCTTAAGCGTACGGTGGGAGACCCAGTACTTC.

CDR3 DNA: TGCAGTGCTAGAGCCCCAGAGCGGGGGGCAAATGAGCAGTTCTTC. This codes for CSARAPERGANEQFF. The chain links TRBV20-1 to TRBJ2-1; 9 bases are a match to TRBD2. This CDR3 is 15 amino acids long. J lost 7 bases, V lost 1 base, and 8 bases had no gene match. Germline V gene sequence: CDR1 DFQATT, CDR2 SNEGSKA (reference sequence).

CDR3 coding DNA: TGTGCCAGCAGTTTAGGGCGTGTTTCACCCCTCCACTTT. The encoded protein is CASSLGRVSPLHF. The rearrangement joins TRBV27 to TRBJ1-6, with unresolved D. This CDR3 is built from 13 residues. In germline, CDR1 is MNHEY, CDR2 SMNVEV (reference sequence). The V end was cut by 2 bases, the J end by 9 bases, with 8 bases between.

CDR3 bases: TGCAGCGTTGCAACCGGGGGTGTTACGCAGTATTTT. It encodes CSVATGGVTQYF. J is TRBJ2-3 and V is TRBV29-1; D perhaps matches TRBD2 (6 bases). The CDR3 is 12 residues long. Germline V gene sequence: CDR1 SQVTM, CDR2 ANQGSEA. With 4 bases removed from V and 8 bases from J, the gap between germline ends came to 13 bases.

In its sample, this clonotype was seen a few times. This chain joins TRBV20-1 and TRBJ2-5; D remains unclear. V lost 6 bases to trimming and J lost 6 bases, with 14 bases between them. Per germline, CDR1 DFQATT and CDR2 SNEGSKA (reference sequence). CDR3 size: 12 residues. This CDR3 is CSAADRIQTQYF. The CDR3 DNA is TGCAGTGCAGCAGATAGAATCCAGACCCAGTACTTC.

There are many counts of this clonotype. V is TRBV29-1 and J is TRBJ2-1, with D perhaps matching TRBD2 (6 bases). Trimming pared 6 bases from V and 0 bases from J, leaving 6 bases between. The germline CDR1 and CDR2 sequences are SQVTM and ANQGSEA. The CDR3 covers 12 residues. The chain's CDR3 is CSVTSSYNEQFF. DNA for the CDR3: TGCAGCGTGACTAGCTCCTACAATGAGCAGTTCTTC.